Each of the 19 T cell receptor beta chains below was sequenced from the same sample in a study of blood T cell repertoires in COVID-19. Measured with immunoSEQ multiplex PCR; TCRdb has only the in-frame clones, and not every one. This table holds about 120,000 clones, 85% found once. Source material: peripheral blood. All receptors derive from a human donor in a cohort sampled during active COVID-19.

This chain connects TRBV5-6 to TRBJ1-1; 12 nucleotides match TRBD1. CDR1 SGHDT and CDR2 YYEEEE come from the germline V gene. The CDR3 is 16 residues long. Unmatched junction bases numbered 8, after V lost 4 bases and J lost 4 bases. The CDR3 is CASSPRDRGPSTEAFF. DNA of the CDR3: TGTGCCAGCAGCCCCCGGGACAGGGGGCCGAGCACTGAAGCTTTCTTT.

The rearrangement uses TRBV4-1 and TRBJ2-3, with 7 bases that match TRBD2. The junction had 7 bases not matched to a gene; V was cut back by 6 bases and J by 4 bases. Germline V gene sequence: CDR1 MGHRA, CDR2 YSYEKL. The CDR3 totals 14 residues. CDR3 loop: CASSKVRGADTQYF. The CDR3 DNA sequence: TGCGCCAGCAGTAAGGTACGGGGGGCAGATACGCAGTATTTT.

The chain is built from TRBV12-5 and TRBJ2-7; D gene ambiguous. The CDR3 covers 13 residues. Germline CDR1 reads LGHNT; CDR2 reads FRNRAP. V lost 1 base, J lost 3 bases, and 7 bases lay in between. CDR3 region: CASGLASDYEQYF. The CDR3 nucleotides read TGTGCTAGTGGTTTGGCTAGTGACTACGAGCAGTACTTC.

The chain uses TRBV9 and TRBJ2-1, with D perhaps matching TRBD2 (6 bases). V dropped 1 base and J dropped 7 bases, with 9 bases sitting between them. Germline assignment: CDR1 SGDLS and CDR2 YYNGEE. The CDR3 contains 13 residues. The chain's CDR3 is CASSVPGVNEQFF. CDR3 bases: TGTGCCAGCAGCGTACCGGGGGTGAATGAGCAGTTCTTC.

The CDR3 bases are TGTGCCAGCAGCTTGGTGGGGGGAACCGGGGAGCTGTTTTTT. This translates into CASSLVGGTGELFF. V is TRBV5-6 and J is TRBJ2-2; perhaps TRBD2 as D (6 bases). With 0 bases removed from V and 5 bases from J, the gap between germline ends came to 8 bases. CDR1 is SGHDT and CDR2 is YYEEEE in the germline V gene. This CDR3 has 14 residues.

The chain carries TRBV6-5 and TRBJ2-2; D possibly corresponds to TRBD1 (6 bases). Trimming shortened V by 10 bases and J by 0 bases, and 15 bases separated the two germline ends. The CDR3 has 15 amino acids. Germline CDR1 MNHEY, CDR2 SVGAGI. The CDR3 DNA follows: TGTGCCACCGCGGAGAGGGGGACGAACACCGGGGAGCTGTTTTTT. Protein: CATAERGTNTGELFF.

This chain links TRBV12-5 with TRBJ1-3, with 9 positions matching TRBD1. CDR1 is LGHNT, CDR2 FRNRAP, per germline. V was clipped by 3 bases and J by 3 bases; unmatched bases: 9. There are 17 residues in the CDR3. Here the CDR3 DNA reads TGTGCTAGTGGTTTAGGCCGGCGGACAGGGGATGGAAACACCATATATTTT. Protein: CASGLGRRTGDGNTIYF.

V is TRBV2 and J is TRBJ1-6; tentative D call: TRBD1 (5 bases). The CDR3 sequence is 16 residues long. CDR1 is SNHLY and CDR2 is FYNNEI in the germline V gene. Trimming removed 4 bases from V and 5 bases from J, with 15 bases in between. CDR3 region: CASSVYRGGDNSPLHF. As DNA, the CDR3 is TGTGCCAGCAGTGTGTACCGGGGCGGGGATAATTCACCCCTCCACTTT.

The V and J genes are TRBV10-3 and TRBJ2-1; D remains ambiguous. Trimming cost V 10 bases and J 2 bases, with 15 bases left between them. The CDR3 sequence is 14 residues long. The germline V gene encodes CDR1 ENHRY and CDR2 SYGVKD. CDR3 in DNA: TGTGCCACTATCCCTAGTAGCACCTACAATGAGCAGTTCTTC. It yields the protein CATIPSSTYNEQFF.

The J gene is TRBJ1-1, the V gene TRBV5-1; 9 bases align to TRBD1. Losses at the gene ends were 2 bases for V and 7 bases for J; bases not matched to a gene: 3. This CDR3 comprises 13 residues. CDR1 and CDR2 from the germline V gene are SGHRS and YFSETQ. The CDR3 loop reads CASSFTGGIEAFF. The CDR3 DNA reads TGCGCCAGCAGCTTTACAGGGGGCATTGAAGCTTTCTTT.

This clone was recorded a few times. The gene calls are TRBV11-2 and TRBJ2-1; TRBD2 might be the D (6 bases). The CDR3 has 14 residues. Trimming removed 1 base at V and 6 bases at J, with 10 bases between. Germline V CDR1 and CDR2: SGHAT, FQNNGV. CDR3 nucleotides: TGTGCCAGCAGCTTAGCCCAGGGAGGCAATGAGCAGTTCTTC. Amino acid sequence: CASSLAQGGNEQFF.

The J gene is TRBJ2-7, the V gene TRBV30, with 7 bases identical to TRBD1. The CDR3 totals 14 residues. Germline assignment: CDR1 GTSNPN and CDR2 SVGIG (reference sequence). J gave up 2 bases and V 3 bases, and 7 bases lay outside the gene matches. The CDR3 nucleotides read TGTGCCTGGAGCCGTAGGGACAGAACCTACGAGCAGTACTTC. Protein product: CAWSRRDRTYEQYF.

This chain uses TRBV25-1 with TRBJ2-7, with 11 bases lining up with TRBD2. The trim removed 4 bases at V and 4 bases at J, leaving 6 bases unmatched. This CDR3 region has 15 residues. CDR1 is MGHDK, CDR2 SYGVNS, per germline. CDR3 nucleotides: TGTGCCAGCAGTGGGCCGGGACTAGCGGTGTACGAGCAGTACTTC. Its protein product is CASSGPGLAVYEQYF.

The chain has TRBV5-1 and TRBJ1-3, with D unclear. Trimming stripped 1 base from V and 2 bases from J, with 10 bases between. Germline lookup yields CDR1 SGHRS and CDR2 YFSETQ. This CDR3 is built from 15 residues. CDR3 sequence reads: CASSLFRGAGNTIYF. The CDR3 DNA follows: TGCGCCAGCAGCTTGTTCCGGGGTGCTGGAAACACCATATATTTT. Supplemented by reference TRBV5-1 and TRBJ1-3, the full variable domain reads KAGVTQTPRYLIKTRGQQVTLSCSPISGHRSVSWYQQTPGQGLQFLFEYFSETQRNKGNFPGRFSGRQFSNSRSEMNVSTLELGDSALYLCASSLFRGAGNTIYFGEGSWLTVV.

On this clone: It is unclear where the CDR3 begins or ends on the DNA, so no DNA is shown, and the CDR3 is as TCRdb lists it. This CDR3 reads CASRGVGGLHLQHTF. The chain recombines TRBV6-5 with TRBJ1-2. Germline CDR1 reads MNHEY; CDR2 reads SVGAGI. The CDR3 spans 15 residues, counting both ends.

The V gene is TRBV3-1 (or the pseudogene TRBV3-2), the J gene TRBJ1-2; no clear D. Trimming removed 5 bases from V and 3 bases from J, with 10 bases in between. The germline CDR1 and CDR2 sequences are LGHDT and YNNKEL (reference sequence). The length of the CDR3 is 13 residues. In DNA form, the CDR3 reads TGTGCCAGCAGCGAACGGAGGGACTATGGCTACACCTTC. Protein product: CASSERRDYGYTF.

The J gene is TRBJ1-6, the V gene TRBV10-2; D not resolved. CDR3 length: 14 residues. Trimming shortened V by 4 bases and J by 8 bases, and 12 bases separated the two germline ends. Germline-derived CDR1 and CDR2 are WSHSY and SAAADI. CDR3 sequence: CASSVSSGDSPLHF. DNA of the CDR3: TGCGCCAGCAGTGTCAGCAGCGGAGATTCACCCCTCCACTTT.

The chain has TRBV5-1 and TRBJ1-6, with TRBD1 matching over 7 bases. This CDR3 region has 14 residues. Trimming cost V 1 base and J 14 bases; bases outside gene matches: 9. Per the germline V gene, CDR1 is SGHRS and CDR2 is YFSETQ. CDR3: CASSLSGQRNSLHF. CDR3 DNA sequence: TGCGCCAGCAGCTTGTCGGGACAGCGCAATTCCCTCCACTTT.

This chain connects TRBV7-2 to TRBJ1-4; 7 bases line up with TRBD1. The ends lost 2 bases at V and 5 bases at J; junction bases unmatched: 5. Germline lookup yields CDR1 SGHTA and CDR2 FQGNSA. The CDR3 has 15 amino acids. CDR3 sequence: CASSLSVQGNEKLFF. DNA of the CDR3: TGTGCCAGCAGCTTATCCGTACAGGGGAATGAAAAACTGTTTTTT. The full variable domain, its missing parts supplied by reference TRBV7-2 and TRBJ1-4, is GAGVSQSPSNKVTEKGKDVELRCDPISGHTALYWYRQSLGQGLEFLIYFQGNSAPDKSGLPSDRFSAERTGGSVSTLTIQRTQQEDSAVYLCASSLSVQGNEKLFFGSGTQLSVL.